A single sample is the source of the 17 T cell receptor beta chains below, sequenced in a study of blood T cells in healthy people across ages (dated by TCRdb to between 2015 and 2016). To prepare the library, 5' RACE was applied. TCRdb lists the instrument as Illumina HiSeq 2500. A second about 7 to 11 cycle PCR used a sample-barcoded 5' primer and a J-beta primer mix. The raw public data were reprocessed by TCRdb itself: fastp quality trimming at Q25, MiXCR clonotype calling, in-frame beta chains only. Records with the same CDR3 protein are collapsed into one entry carrying the most frequent genes and DNA. A total of 790,000 or so distinct CDR3 sequences appear in this sample, 35% to 60% of them only once. 15% to 20% of the sample is held by the ten biggest clonotypes. Specimen: blood. These receptors all stem from an elderly man in good health.

Worth noting for this clonotype: One junction end does not reproduce the germline sequence, and a read error may be involved. The rearrangement links TRBV29-1 to TRBJ2-3, with D uncertain. CDR3 length: 15 residues. Germline values: CDR1 SQVTM, CDR2 ANQGSEA. CDR3 loop: CCVEDLGGFTDTQYF. CDR3 coding DNA: TGCTGCGTTGAAGATCTCGGCGGCTTCACAGATACGCAGTATTTT.

J is TRBJ2-7 and V is TRBV29-1; 7 positions match TRBD1. After removal of 3 bases from V and 6 bases from J, the junction contained 8 bases not matched to a gene. Germline V gene lookup returns CDR1 SQVTM and CDR2 ANQGSEA. The CDR3 is 13 amino acids. The DNA for the CDR3 is TGCAGCGTTGAGGGGCAGGGGGACAGCGAGCAGTACTTC. Translating it yields CSVEGQGDSEQYF.

This clonotype turned up a few times. The chain combines TRBV28 with TRBJ2-3; tentatively, D is TRBD1 (6 bases). Germline V gene sequence: CDR1 MDHEN, CDR2 SYDVKM. The length of the CDR3 is 15 residues. V lost 4 bases, J lost 2 bases, and 13 bases lay in between. This CDR3 reads CASSWGQGFTDTQYF. CDR3 sequence (DNA): TGTGCCAGCAGTTGGGGGCAAGGGTTCACAGATACGCAGTATTTT.

This clonotype turned up a few times. The V gene is TRBV11-2, the J gene TRBJ2-7; D is uncertain. The CDR3 sequence is 13 residues long. Germline-derived CDR1 and CDR2 are SGHAT and FQNNGV. V was shortened by 6 bases and J by 1 base, with 10 bases between the two germline ends. CDR3 loop: CASRQTVSYEQYF. The CDR3 DNA follows: TGTGCCAGCAGGCAAACTGTTTCCTACGAGCAGTACTTC.

The rearrangement joins TRBV19 to TRBJ2-1; 7 bases are a match to TRBD2. With V trimmed by 1 base and J by 6 bases, 6 bases remained unmatched. There are 15 residues in the CDR3. CDR1 and CDR2 from the germline V gene are LNHDA and SQIVND (reference sequence). The CDR3 loop is CASSIVSGSSNEQFF. CDR3 nucleotides: TGTGCCAGTAGTATAGTTAGCGGGTCGTCCAATGAGCAGTTCTTC.

This clonotype was detected only a few times. V is TRBV5-1 and J is TRBJ2-3, with 11 bases that match TRBD1. Trimming at V came to 4 bases and at J to 0 bases, leaving 4 bases not matched to a gene. The CDR3 has 16 residues. Per germline, CDR1 SGHRS and CDR2 YFSETQ. This CDR3 is CASSQGQGASTDTQYF. The CDR3 DNA follows: TGCGCCAGCAGCCAAGGACAGGGGGCGAGCACAGATACGCAGTATTTT. Full variable domain (remainder filled in from reference TRBV5-1 and TRBJ2-3): KAGVTQTPRYLIKTRGQQVTLSCSPISGHRSVSWYQQTPGQGLQFLFEYFSETQRNKGNFPGRFSGRQFSNSRSEMNVSTLELGDSALYLCASSQGQGASTDTQYFGPGTRLTVL.

This clonotype was recorded at least ten times. The chain combines TRBV4-2 with TRBJ1-4, with D unclear. The CDR3 runs to 16 residues. Trimming shortened V by 0 bases and J by 2 bases, and 10 bases separated the two germline ends. Per the germline V gene, CDR1 is LGHNA and CDR2 is YNFKEQ. For the CDR3, the DNA is TGTGCCAGCAGCCAAGAATACGGAGGTACTAATGAAAAACTGTTTTTT. Residues: CASSQEYGGTNEKLFF.

Worth noting for this clonotype: This may be a read error: a much more frequent sequence differs by one nucleotide. V is TRBV11-2 and J is TRBJ2-1, with 12 bases fitting TRBD2. Germline assignment: CDR1 SGHAT and CDR2 FQNNGV. This CDR3 has 18 residues. The CDR3: CASSKGLAGLTSYNVQFF. The CDR3 bases are TGTGCCAGCAGCAAGGGACTAGCGGGCCTGACCTCCTACAATGTGCAGTTCTTC.

This clonotype has a handful of counts. The chain has TRBV7-2 and TRBJ2-2; 14 bases match TRBD2. The length of the CDR3 is 15 residues. The J segment lost 6 bases and the V segment lost 5 bases, leaving 2 bases of the junction unmatched. In germline, CDR1 is SGHTA, CDR2 FQGNSA. As DNA, the CDR3 is TGTGCCAGCAGCGAGACTAGCGGGAGGGCCGGGGAGCTGTTTTTT. The encoded protein is CASSETSGRAGELFF.

This clonotype was seen only a few times. V gene TRBV7-9 combines with J gene TRBJ2-3, with 11 bases aligning to TRBD2. Germline CDR1 is SEHNR and CDR2 is FQNEAQ (reference sequence). This CDR3 has 18 amino acids. Trimming cost V 0 bases and J 1 base; bases outside gene matches: 6. CDR3: CASSLATSGRWGTDTQYF. Here the CDR3 DNA reads TGTGCCAGCAGCTTAGCAACTAGCGGGAGATGGGGCACAGATACGCAGTATTTT.

A single count supports this clonotype. The chain has TRBV20-1 and TRBJ1-2; D may be TRBD1 (5 bases). Trimming cost V 6 bases and J 0 bases, with 17 bases left between them. In germline, CDR1 is DFQATT, CDR2 SNEGSKA (reference sequence). CDR3 length: 15 amino acids. This CDR3 reads CSAPRDAQANYGYTF. The CDR3 DNA reads as TGCAGTGCCCCCCGGGACGCCCAAGCTAACTATGGCTACACCTTC.

This clonotype has a handful of counts. This rearrangement joins TRBV4-2 to TRBJ2-1; TRBD1 matches at 8 bases. Germline loops: CDR1 LGHNA, CDR2 YNFKEQ. The V and J ends lost 3 bases and 9 bases, in that order; junction bases with no gene match: 7. CDR3 size: 14 residues. CDR3 DNA: TGTGCCAGCAGCCAGGACAGGGCTCGTCTTGAGCAGTTCTTC. As protein: CASSQDRARLEQFF.

The V call is TRBV20-1, the J call TRBJ2-7; 8 bases agree with TRBD1. The CDR3 runs 15 residues. Germline-derived CDR1 and CDR2 are DFQATT and SNEGSKA (reference sequence). V lost 5 bases and J lost 3; bases outside the gene matches: 12. Here the CDR3 DNA reads TGCAGTGCTCGTTCCGGGACAGGAGGGGTCTACGAGCAGTACTTC. Encoded protein: CSARSGTGGVYEQYF.

The sample holds a few counts of this clonotype. The rearrangement joins TRBV11-3 to TRBJ2-7, with 7 bases lining up with TRBD1. V shed 5 bases, J shed 7 bases, and the junction held 14 bases outside the gene matches. The CDR3 covers 15 residues. Germline CDR1 and CDR2: SGHNT and YENEEA. The CDR3 bases are TGTGCCAGCAGCCCTAGCCCAAGGGGGCGTAGAGAGCAGTACTTC. This translates into CASSPSPRGRREQYF.

This clonotype was observed a handful of times. V gene TRBV20-1 combines with J gene TRBJ2-7, with TRBD2 matching 12 bases. V was pared by 0 bases and J by 7 bases, with 7 bases of the junction left unmatched. Germline CDR1 DFQATT, CDR2 SNEGSKA (reference sequence). This CDR3 is 15 amino acids long. The chain's CDR3 is CSARDGLAGRWEQYF. In DNA form, the CDR3 reads TGCAGTGCTAGAGACGGACTAGCGGGACGTTGGGAGCAGTACTTC.

This clonotype has at least ten counts. Given a much more abundant clone one base away, this may be a read error. The genes are TRBV10-3 and TRBJ2-5; 10 bases line up with TRBD2. V dropped 6 bases and J dropped 13; count of bases not matched to a gene: 14. This CDR3 has 14 amino acids. Germline lookup yields CDR1 ENHRY and CDR2 SYGVKD. In DNA form, the CDR3 reads TGTGCCATCAGCGGAGCTAGCGGGAGTCCATGGGCGTACTTC. Protein: CAISGASGSPWAYF.

The chain employs TRBV29-1 and TRBJ1-2, with D possibly TRBD1 on 6 matching bases. The CDR3 length is 10 residues. The V gene's germline CDR1 is SQVTM and CDR2 ANQGSEA. Trimming removed 4 bases at V and 13 bases at J, with 13 bases between. CDR3 nucleotides: TGCAGCGTTGGACAGGTGGGGGTCACCTTC. Encoded protein: CSVGQVGVTF.